One sample yielded the 6 T cell receptor beta chains listed below, sequenced in a study of Ad26.COV2.S vaccination and SARS-CoV-2 variants. Profiled with immunoSEQ multiplex PCR; TCRdb holds only in-frame clones, not every one. In the table there are some 400,000 clones, around 89% of which are singletons. Noted treatment: over 15 received Ad26.COV2.S at low or high dose, single or two shots; 5 received placebo; per-sample allocation not given. All samples were drawn on day 63, counting from the first vaccine or placebo injection. This sample comprised peripheral blood, obtained in a trial of Ad26.COV2.S vaccine versus placebo. The receptors here all came from a person between 18 and 60 years old who received the Ad26.COV2.S COVID-19 vaccine or a placebo.

The chain carries TRBV30 and TRBJ2-1, with a weak D call TRBD2 (6 bases). Trimming stripped 3 bases from V and 0 bases from J, with 12 bases between. CDR1 is GTSNPN and CDR2 is SVGIG in the germline V gene (reference sequence). The CDR3 totals 15 residues. CDR3 nucleotides: TGTGCCTGGAGCGGCTGGGACTCCTCCTACAATGAGCAGTTCTTC. Amino acid sequence: CAWSGWDSSYNEQFF.

The chain has TRBV5-1 and TRBJ2-3; TRBD1 matches 7 bases. J was trimmed by 1 base and V by 0 bases; bases with no gene match: 5. The CDR3 loop spans 16 amino acids. Germline V gene sequence: CDR1 SGHRS, CDR2 YFSETQ. The CDR3 DNA reads TGCGCCAGCAGCTTGGGACAGGGATACGGCACAGATACGCAGTATTTT. It encodes CASSLGQGYGTDTQYF.

Of note for this clone: Other nucleotide sequences from this sample produce the same CDR3. J is TRBJ1-6 and V is TRBV3-1 (or the pseudogene TRBV3-2); the match to TRBD1 covers 7 bases. V gave up 2 bases and J gave up 9 bases; unmatched junction bases: 1. Germline lookup yields CDR1 LGHDT and CDR2 YNNKEL (reference sequence). CDR3 length: 13 residues. The CDR3 DNA reads TGTGCCAGCAGCCAATCAGGGGGTTCACCCCTCCACTTT. Amino acid sequence: CASSQSGGSPLHF.

The chain joins TRBV28 to TRBJ1-2, with TRBD1 matching over 10 bases. Germline V gene data show CDR1 as MDHEN and CDR2 as SYDVKM. The length of the CDR3 is 14 residues. Trimming took 5 bases from V and 4 from J; bases not matched to a gene: 4. The CDR3 loop reads CASSDRGPLYGYTF. The DNA for the CDR3 is TGTGCCAGCAGTGACAGGGGGCCCCTCTATGGCTACACCTTC.

Points on this clone: The same CDR3 also results from other DNA sequences found in this sample. This sequence joins TRBV19 and TRBJ2-1, with D hard to call. Per the germline V gene, CDR1 is LNHDA and CDR2 is SQIVND (reference sequence). This CDR3 comprises 15 residues. Trimming stripped 5 bases from V and 0 bases from J, with 11 bases between. CDR3 residues: CASSPDRSSYNEQFF. CDR3 nucleotides: TGTGCCAGTAGTCCTGACCGGAGCTCCTACAATGAGCAGTTCTTC.

This clone occurred once. This chain uses TRBV7-8 with TRBJ2-7; D uncertain. Per germline, CDR1 SGHVS and CDR2 FQNEAQ. This CDR3 has 13 amino acids. V lost 3 bases, J lost 6 bases, and 12 bases lay in between. The CDR3 coding sequence is TGTGCCAGCAGCTTGACAAGGGATTCCGAGCAGTACTTC. It encodes CASSLTRDSEQYF. Full variable domain (rest looked up from reference TRBV7-8 and TRBJ2-7): GAGVSQSPRYKVAKRGQDVALRCDPISGHVSLFWYQQALGQGPEFLTYFQNEAQLDKSGLPSDRFFAERPEGSVSTLKIQRTQQEDSAVYLCASSLTRDSEQYFGPGTRLTVT.